This T cell receptor (beta chain) was recorded in a study of shared clonotypes between healthy human individuals. General study results and limits: Sorted-subset samples were not fully sequenced, rarefaction indicated. Generally, estimated richness proved larger in naive subsets than it did in memory subsets. Since donors were few, the genetic and exposure-history diversity represented was limited.

With regard to this clone: The antigen is not known.

Terminally differentiated effector memory CD45RA+ cells were excluded by CCR7 positive selection of CD45RO-negative cells. Deep was the level at which the assay was run. The assay was immunoSEQ multiplex PCR, and TCRdb's table has in-frame clones only and misses some. The sample records millions of clones, about 93% being singletons. CDR1 is MNHNS and CDR2 is SASEGT in the germline V gene. J lost 6 bases, V lost 4 bases, and 10 bases had no gene match. This CDR3 comprises 16 residues. This TCR derives from a man between 18 and 35 years old in good health. Some clones in this sample may be carry-over from other donors' samples. J is TRBJ2-1 and V is TRBV6-1, with 9 nucleotides matching TRBD2. The specimen was naive CD8+ T cells from PBMCs. This chain's CDR3 is CASSGSVAGVRNEQFF. DNA for the CDR3: TGTGCCAGCAGTGGATCGGTAGCGGGAGTACGCAATGAGCAGTTCTTC.